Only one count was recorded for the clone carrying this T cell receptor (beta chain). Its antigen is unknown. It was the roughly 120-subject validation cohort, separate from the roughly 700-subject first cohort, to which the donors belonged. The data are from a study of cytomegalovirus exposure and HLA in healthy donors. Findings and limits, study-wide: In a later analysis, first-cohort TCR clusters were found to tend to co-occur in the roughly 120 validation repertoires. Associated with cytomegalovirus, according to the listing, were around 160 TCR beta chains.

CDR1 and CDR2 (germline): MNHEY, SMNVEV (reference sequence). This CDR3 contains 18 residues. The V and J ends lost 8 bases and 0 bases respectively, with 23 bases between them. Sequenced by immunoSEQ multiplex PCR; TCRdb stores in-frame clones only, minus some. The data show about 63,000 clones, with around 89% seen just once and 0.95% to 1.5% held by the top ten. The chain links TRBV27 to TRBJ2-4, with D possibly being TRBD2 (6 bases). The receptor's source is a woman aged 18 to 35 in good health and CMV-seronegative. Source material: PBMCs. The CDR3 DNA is TGTGCCAGCGGCCATCCGGGAGACTACAGAGAAGCCAAAAACATTCAGTACTTC. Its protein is CASGHPGDYREAKNIQYF.